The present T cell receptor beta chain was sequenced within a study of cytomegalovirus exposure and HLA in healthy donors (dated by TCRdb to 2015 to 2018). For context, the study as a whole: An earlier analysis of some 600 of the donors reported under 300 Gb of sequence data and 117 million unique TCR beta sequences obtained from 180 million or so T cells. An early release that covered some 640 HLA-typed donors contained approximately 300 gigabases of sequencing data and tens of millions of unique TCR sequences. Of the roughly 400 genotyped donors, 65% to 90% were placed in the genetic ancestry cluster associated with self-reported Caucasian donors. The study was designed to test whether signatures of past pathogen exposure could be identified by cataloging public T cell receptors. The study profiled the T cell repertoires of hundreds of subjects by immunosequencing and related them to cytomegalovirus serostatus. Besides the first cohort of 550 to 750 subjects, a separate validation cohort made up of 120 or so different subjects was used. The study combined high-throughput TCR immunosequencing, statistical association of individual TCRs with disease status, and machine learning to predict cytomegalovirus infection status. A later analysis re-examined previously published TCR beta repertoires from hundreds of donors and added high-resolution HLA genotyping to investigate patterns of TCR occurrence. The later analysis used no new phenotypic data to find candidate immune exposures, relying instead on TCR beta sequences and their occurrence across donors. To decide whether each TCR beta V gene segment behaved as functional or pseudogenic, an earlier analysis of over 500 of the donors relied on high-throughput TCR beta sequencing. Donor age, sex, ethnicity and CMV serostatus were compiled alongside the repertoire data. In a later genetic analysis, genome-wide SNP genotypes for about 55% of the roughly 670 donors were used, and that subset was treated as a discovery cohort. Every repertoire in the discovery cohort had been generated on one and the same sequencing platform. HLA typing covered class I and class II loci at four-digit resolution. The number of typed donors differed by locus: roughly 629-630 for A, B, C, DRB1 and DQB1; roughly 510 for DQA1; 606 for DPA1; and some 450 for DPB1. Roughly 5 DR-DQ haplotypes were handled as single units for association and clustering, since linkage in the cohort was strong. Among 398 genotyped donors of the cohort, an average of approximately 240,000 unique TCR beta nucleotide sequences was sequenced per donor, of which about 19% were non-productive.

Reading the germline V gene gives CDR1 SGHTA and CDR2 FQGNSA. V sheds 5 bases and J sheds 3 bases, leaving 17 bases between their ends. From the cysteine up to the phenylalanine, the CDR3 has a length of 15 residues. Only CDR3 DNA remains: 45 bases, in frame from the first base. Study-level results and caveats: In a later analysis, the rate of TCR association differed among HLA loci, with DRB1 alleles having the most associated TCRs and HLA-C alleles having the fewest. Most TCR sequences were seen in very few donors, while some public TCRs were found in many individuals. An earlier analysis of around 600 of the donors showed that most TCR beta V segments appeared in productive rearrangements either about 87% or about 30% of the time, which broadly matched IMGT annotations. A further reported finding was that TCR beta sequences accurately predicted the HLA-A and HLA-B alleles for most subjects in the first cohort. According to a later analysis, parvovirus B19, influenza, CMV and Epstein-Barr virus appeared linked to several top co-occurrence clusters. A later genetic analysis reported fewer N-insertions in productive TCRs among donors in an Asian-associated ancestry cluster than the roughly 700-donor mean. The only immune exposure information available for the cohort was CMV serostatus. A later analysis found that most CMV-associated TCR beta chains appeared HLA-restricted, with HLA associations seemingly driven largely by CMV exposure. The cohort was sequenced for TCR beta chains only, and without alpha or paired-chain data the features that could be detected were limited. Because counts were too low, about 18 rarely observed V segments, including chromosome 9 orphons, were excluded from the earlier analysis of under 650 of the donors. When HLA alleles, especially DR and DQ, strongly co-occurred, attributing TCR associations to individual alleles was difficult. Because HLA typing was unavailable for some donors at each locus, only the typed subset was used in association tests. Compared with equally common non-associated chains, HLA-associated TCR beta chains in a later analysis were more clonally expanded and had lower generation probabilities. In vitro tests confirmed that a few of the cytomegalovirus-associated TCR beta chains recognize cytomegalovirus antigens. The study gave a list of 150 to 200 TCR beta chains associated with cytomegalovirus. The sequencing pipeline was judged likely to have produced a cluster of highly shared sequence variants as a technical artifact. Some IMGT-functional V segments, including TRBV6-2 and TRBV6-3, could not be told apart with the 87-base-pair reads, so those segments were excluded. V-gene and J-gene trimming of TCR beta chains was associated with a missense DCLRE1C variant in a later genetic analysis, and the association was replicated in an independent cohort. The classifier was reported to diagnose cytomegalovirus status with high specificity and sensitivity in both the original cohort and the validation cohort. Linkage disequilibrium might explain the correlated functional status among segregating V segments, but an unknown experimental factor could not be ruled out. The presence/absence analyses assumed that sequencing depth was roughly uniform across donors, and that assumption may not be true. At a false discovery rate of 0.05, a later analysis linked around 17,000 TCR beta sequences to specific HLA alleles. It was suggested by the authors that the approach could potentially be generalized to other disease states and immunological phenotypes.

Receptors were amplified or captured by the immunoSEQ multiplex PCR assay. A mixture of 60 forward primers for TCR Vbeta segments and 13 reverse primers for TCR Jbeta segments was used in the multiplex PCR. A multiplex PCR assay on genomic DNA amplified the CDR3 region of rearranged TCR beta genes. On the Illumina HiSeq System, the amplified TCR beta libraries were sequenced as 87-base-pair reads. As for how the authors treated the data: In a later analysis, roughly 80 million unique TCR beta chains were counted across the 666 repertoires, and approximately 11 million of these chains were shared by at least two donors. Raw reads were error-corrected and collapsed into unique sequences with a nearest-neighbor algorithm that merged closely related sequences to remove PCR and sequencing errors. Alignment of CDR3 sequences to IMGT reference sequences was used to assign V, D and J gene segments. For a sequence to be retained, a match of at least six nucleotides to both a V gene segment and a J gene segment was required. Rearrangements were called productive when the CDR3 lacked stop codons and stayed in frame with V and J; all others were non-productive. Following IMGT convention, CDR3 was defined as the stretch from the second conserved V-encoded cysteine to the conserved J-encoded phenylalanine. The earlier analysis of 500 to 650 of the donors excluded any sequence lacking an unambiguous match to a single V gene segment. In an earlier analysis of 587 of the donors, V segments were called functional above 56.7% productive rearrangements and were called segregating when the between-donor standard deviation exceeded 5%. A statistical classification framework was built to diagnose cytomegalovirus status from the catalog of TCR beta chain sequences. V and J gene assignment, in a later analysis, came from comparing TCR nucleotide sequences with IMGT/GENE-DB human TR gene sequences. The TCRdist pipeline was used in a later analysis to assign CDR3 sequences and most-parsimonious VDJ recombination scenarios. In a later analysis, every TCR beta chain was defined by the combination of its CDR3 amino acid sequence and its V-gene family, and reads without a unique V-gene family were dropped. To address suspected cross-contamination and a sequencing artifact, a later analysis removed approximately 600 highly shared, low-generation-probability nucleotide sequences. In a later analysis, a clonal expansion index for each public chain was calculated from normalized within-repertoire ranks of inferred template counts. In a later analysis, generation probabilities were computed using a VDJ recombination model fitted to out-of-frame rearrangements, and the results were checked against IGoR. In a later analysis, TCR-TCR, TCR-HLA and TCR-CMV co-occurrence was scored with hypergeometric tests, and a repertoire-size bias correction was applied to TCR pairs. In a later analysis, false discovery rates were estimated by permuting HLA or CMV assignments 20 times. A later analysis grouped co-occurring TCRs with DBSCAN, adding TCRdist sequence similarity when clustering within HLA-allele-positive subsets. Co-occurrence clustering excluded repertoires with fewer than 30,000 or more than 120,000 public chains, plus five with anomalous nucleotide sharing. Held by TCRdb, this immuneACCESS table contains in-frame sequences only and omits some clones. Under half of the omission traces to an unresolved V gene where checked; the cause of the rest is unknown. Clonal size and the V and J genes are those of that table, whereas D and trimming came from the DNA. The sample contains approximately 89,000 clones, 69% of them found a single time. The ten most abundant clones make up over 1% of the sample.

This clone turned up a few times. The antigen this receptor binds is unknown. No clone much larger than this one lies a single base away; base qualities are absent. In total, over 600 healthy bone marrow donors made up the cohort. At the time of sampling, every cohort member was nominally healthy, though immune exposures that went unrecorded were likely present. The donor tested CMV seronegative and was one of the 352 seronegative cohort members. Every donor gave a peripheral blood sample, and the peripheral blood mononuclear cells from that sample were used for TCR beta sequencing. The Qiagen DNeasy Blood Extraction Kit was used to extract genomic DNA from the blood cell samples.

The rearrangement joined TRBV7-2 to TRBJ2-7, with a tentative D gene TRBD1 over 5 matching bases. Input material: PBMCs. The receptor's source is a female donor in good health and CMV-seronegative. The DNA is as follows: TGTGCCAGCAGCCTCGACAGAGCCGGCAACTACGAGCAGTACTTC. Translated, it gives CASSLDRAGNYEQYF. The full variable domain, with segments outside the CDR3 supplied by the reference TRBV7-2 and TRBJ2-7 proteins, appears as GAGVSQSPSNKVTEKGKDVELRCDPISGHTALYWYRQSLGQGLEFLIYFQGNSAPDKSGLPSDRFSAERTGGSVSTLTIQRTQQEDSAVYLCASSLDRAGNYEQYFGPGTRLTVT.